These 14 T cell receptor beta chains were sequenced from one sample in a study of shared clonotypes between healthy human individuals. Sequencing used immunoSEQ multiplex PCR; TCRdb keeps in-frame clones, though not all of them. The profile shows under 600,000 clones, approximately 97% of them singletons. Material for sequencing was naive CD4+ T cells sorted from blood. This sample's subset: CD45RA+ positively selected. The source is a woman in her thirties in good health.

V is TRBV7-9 and J is TRBJ2-1; D not certain. Germline V CDR1 and CDR2: SEHNR, FQNEAQ (reference sequence). This CDR3 has 11 residues. Trimming left V 3 bases short and J 8 bases short, with 5 bases between. The CDR3 loop reads CASSLADEQFF. The CDR3 DNA follows: TGTGCCAGCAGCTTGGCGGATGAGCAGTTCTTC.

The V gene is TRBV18, the J gene TRBJ1-2; D gene ambiguous. V lost 0 bases, J lost 9 bases, and 11 bases lay in between. This CDR3 is 13 amino acids long. Germline CDR1 is KGHSH and CDR2 is LQKENI. The CDR3 region has the DNA TGTGCCAGCTCACCACCCGGCCGGGTCAGCTACACCTTC. Its protein is CASSPPGRVSYTF.

The chain links TRBV5-1 to TRBJ2-7; 12 positions agree with TRBD2. This CDR3 contains 16 residues. J gave up 4 bases and V 4 bases, and 9 bases lay outside the gene matches. Looked up from germline, CDR1 is SGHRS and CDR2 is YFSETQ. CDR3 DNA sequence: TGCGCCAGCAGCAGACAGCCTAGCGGGAGGGAGTACGAGCAGTACTTC. It is translated as CASSRQPSGREYEQYF.

The rearrangement joins TRBV30 to TRBJ2-1, with 9 bases fitting TRBD2. Germline V CDR1 and CDR2: GTSNPN, SVGIG (reference sequence). V was clipped by 0 bases and J by 0 bases; unmatched bases: 6. The CDR3 covers 17 residues. This CDR3 is CAWSVQLTSGSYNEQFF. Here the CDR3 DNA reads TGTGCCTGGAGTGTACAATTGACTAGCGGCTCCTACAATGAGCAGTTCTTC.

This sequence joins TRBV2 and TRBJ1-3; D gene unclear. Per the germline V gene, CDR1 is SNHLY and CDR2 is FYNNEI. The CDR3 is made up of 11 amino acids. Deletions cut 4 bases from V and 5 bases from J, with 3 bases between. Here the CDR3 DNA reads TGTGCCAGCAGTGTAAGAAACACCATATATTTT. Translating gives CASSVRNTIYF.

This clone appeared a few times. This chain joins TRBV2 and TRBJ2-2, with 9 positions matching TRBD1. The CDR3 totals 14 residues. Germline CDR1 and CDR2: SNHLY and FYNNEI. Germline trimming cut 1 base from V and 6 bases from J; bases unmatched to any gene: 0. CDR3 region: CASSEGQGAGELFF. The CDR3 bases are TGTGCCAGCAGTGAAGGACAGGGGGCCGGGGAGCTGTTTTTT.

The chain recombines TRBV6-1 with TRBJ2-1, with D possibly TRBD2 on 5 matching bases. In germline, CDR1 is MNHNS, CDR2 SASEGT. V was shortened by 2 bases and J by 3 bases, with 17 bases between the two germline ends. This CDR3 is built from 17 residues. CDR3 DNA: TGTGCCAGCAGTGAACTATCGGACTCACCAATCTACAATGAGCAGTTCTTC. It is translated as CASSELSDSPIYNEQFF.

V usage is TRBV4-1 and J usage is TRBJ2-5; D may be TRBD1 or TRBD2 (5 bases each). The V end was cut by 3 bases, the J end by 4 bases, with 15 bases between. In germline, CDR1 is MGHRA, CDR2 YSYEKL. CDR3 size: 15 residues. CDR3 DNA: TGCGCCAGCAGCCATGCGGACCGGGACCTAGAGACCCAGTACTTC. Translated, it gives CASSHADRDLETQYF.

The chain couples TRBV5-6 to TRBJ1-2; D not resolved. In germline, CDR1 is SGHDT, CDR2 YYEEEE. The CDR3 consists of 14 residues. Trimming stripped 0 bases from V and 4 bases from J, with 10 bases between. The CDR3 sequence: CASSLEVGAYGYTF. The CDR3 DNA reads TGTGCCAGCAGCTTGGAAGTTGGAGCCTATGGCTACACCTTC.

The chain combines TRBV28 with TRBJ1-4; D gene unclear. Germline V gene sequence: CDR1 MDHEN, CDR2 SYDVKM. This CDR3 region has 17 residues. Between the trimmed V and J ends, which lost 4 bases and 8 bases, there was a span of 23 bases. The CDR3 reads CASSSPSAGGFSEKLFF. CDR3 bases: TGTGCCAGCAGTTCTCCCTCGGCAGGCGGGTTCTCCGAAAAACTGTTTTTT. Variable domain in full (rest from reference TRBV28 and TRBJ1-4): DVKVTQSSRYLVKRTGEKVFLECVQDMDHENMFWYRQDPGLGLRLIYFSYDVKMKEKGDIPEGYSVSREKKERFSLILESASTNQTSMYLCASSSPSAGGFSEKLFFGSGTQLSVL.

The J gene is TRBJ1-5, the V gene TRBV30, with 10 positions matching TRBD1. Germline CDR1 reads GTSNPN; CDR2 reads SVGIG (reference sequence). The CDR3 runs to 15 residues. J lost 4 bases, V lost 5 bases, and 8 bases had no gene match. This chain's CDR3 is CAWDRGQGLNQPQHF. As DNA, the CDR3 is TGTGCCTGGGATCGGGGACAGGGGTTAAATCAGCCCCAGCATTTT.

This chain uses TRBV2 with TRBJ2-3; 9 bases are shared with TRBD1. V trimming: 7 bases; J trimming: 3 bases; junction bases outside the gene matches: 5. Germline CDR1 and CDR2: SNHLY and FYNNEI. The CDR3 has 14 amino acids. DNA of the CDR3: TGTGCCAGCACCCAGGACAGGGGAACAGATACGCAGTATTTT. Translated: CASTQDRGTDTQYF.

In this sample, this clone turned up once. J is TRBJ1-1 and V is TRBV25-1; 7 bases match TRBD1. This CDR3 is 16 amino acids long. Germline loops: CDR1 MGHDK, CDR2 SYGVNS. The ends lost 1 base at V and 3 bases at J; junction bases unmatched: 8. For the CDR3, the DNA is TGTGCCAGCAGTGAATCTACAGGGGATGTGGACACTGAAGCTTTCTTT. Protein: CASSESTGDVDTEAFF.

The chain joins TRBV11-3 to TRBJ1-2, with 7 nucleotides matching TRBD1. The CDR3 totals 14 residues. Per the germline V gene, CDR1 is SGHNT and CDR2 is YENEEA. V lost 4 bases, J lost 10 bases, and 12 bases stayed unmatched. DNA of the CDR3: TGTGCCAGCAGCTCGGACCTCCAGGGGGAAGACTACACCTTC. It codes for CASSSDLQGEDYTF.